This T cell receptor (beta chain) stems from a study of T cell repertoires in ileal Crohn's disease. Turning to the study itself: Median disease duration was 7.9 years; 35% smoked at surgery.

Study observations and caveats: Every patient over 26.8% clonality showed endoscopic recurrence.

The CDR3 spans 15 residues. V lost 0 bases, J lost 3 bases, and 4 bases stayed unmatched. Germline V gene sequence: CDR1 MGHRA, CDR2 YSYEKL. Notes on this clone: Antigen: not known.

Patients were adults with ileal or ileocolonic Crohn's disease needing resection. Each sample's TCRB immunosequencing used five hundred nanograms of biopsy DNA. This table comes from immunoSEQ multiplex PCR, and its TCRdb copy is limited to in-frame clones, with some not included. The sample has around 15,000 clones; 70% to 90% are singletons. The sequenced sample was ileal tissue. This clonotype was obtained from an adult with Crohn's disease. The chain has TRBV4-1 and TRBJ1-2; 7 nucleotides agree with TRBD1. CDR3 residues: CASSQETGAYYGYTF. The CDR3 nucleotides are TGCGCCAGCAGCCAAGAAACAGGGGCTTACTATGGCTACACCTTC.